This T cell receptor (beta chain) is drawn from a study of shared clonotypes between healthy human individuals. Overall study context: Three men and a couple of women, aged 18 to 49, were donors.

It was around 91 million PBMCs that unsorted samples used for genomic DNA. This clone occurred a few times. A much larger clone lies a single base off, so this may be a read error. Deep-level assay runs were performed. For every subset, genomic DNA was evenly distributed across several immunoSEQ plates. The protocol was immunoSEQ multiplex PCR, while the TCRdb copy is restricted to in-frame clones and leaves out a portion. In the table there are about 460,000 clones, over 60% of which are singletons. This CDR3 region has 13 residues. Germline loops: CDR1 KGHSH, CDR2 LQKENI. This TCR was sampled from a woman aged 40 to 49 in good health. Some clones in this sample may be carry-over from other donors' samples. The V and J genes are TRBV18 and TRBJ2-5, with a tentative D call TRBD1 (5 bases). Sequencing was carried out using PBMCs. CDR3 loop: CTSSSRQQETQYF. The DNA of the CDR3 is TGTACCAGCTCATCAAGACAGCAAGAGACCCAGTACTTC.